The 20 T cell receptor beta chains given below trace back to one sample, sequenced in a study of T cell clones after liver transplantation. Some clones are missing from TCRdb's copy, which holds only in-frame ones; the method was immunoSEQ multiplex PCR. Among roughly 19,000 clones, 80% to 90% were seen once, and the ten largest hold approximately 13%. The specimen comprised CD8+ T cells from blood, sampled 45 to 46 months after liver transplant. The receptor source for this set is a human patient who received a liver transplant. The T cells may partly be graft donor cells.

The rearrangement joins TRBV2 to TRBJ1-5; D is ambiguous. Trimming left V 0 bases short and J 1 base short, with 7 bases between. Germline lookup yields CDR1 SNHLY and CDR2 FYNNEI. CDR3 length: 15 amino acids. The CDR3 DNA is TGTGCCAGCAGTGAAGCACTGCGCAGCAATCAGCCCCAGCATTTT. It yields the protein CASSEALRSNQPQHF. Using reference TRBV2 and TRBJ1-5 for the parts outside the CDR3, the full variable domain is EPEVTQTPSHQVTQMGQEVILRCVPISNHLYFYWYRQILGQKVEFLVSFYNNEISEKSEIFDDQFSVERPDGSNFTLKIRSTKLEDSAMYFCASSEALRSNQPQHFGDGTRLSIL.

This clone is a singleton in its sample. The V gene is TRBV7-9, the J gene TRBJ1-2; maybe TRBD1 (5 bases). CDR3 size: 16 residues. The germline V gene has CDR1 SEHNR and CDR2 FQNEAQ (reference sequence). The V gene lost 5 bases and the J gene lost 3 bases, with 19 bases spanning the gap. Here the CDR3 DNA reads TGTGCCAGCAGCCCCAATTGGGACCTCATAGACTATGGCTACACCTTC. Protein product: CASSPNWDLIDYGYTF.

J is TRBJ1-2 and V is TRBV27; no definite D call. Trimming left V 2 bases short and J 0 bases short, with 10 bases between. Germline V gene data show CDR1 as MNHEY and CDR2 as SMNVEV (reference sequence). CDR3 length: 15 amino acids. CDR3 sequence (DNA): TGTGCCAGCAGTTTAGCCGGCAGTTCTAACTATGGCTACACCTTC. Translated, it gives CASSLAGSSNYGYTF.

The genes are TRBV7-9 and TRBJ2-1; D gene ambiguous. The CDR3 runs to 13 residues. V shed 5 bases and J shed 6 bases, with 11 bases lying between them. Germline V lookup: CDR1 SEHNR, CDR2 FQNEAQ (reference sequence). CDR3 nucleotides: TGTGCCAGCAGCCCACACAGTGGCAATGAGCAGTTCTTC. Translated, it gives CASSPHSGNEQFF.

The chain has TRBV19 and TRBJ1-2, with TRBD1 matching 9 bases. Per germline, CDR1 LNHDA and CDR2 SQIVND (reference sequence). J gave up 3 bases and V 3 bases, and 2 bases lay outside the gene matches. CDR3 length equals 14 residues. The CDR3 spells CASSITGGYYGYTF. The CDR3 nucleotides are TGTGCCAGTAGTATCACAGGGGGCTACTATGGCTACACCTTC.

This chain joins TRBV29-1 and TRBJ1-2; a weak D match, TRBD1 (6 bases). Germline V gene lookup returns CDR1 SQVTM and CDR2 ANQGSEA. Deletions cut 6 bases from V and 7 bases from J, with 15 bases between. The CDR3 is 12 amino acids. In nucleotides, the CDR3 is TGCAGCGTCTCCACAGGGCGCCTTGGCTACACCTTC. Its translation: CSVSTGRLGYTF.

Only a few counts were recorded for this clone. CDR3: CASSLAGLAGGPVTGELFF. DNA of the CDR3: TGCGCCAGCAGCTTGGCCGGACTAGCGGGAGGGCCTGTCACCGGGGAGCTGTTTTTT. This rearrangement joins TRBV5-1 to TRBJ2-2; 15 nucleotides agree with TRBD2. The CDR3 has 19 amino acids. J gave up 4 bases and V 0 bases, and 7 bases lay outside the gene matches. Germline V gives CDR1 SGHRS, CDR2 YFSETQ.

This clone qualifies as large. V and J are TRBV4-1 and TRBJ2-7; D is uncertain. From germline, CDR1 is MGHRA and CDR2 YSYEKL. This CDR3 has 12 amino acids. V lost 3 bases and J 6 bases, leaving 9 bases between the germline ends. CDR3 in amino acids: CASSHQRGEQYF. The CDR3 DNA reads as TGCGCCAGCAGCCACCAACGCGGCGAGCAGTACTTC.

The chain combines TRBV27 with TRBJ2-1; TRBD1 matches 10 bases. Germline V gives CDR1 MNHEY, CDR2 SMNVEV (reference sequence). The CDR3 contains 14 residues. J gave up 4 bases and V 6 bases, and 3 bases lay outside the gene matches. CDR3 loop: CASREGQGYNEQFF. In DNA form, the CDR3 reads TGTGCCAGCAGGGAGGGACAGGGGTACAATGAGCAGTTCTTC.

V and J are TRBV28 and TRBJ2-7; TRBD2 might be the D (5 bases). The CDR3 totals 12 residues. Germline V CDR1 and CDR2: MDHEN, SYDVKM. V gave up 3 bases and J gave up 6 bases, with 9 bases separating them. The CDR3 DNA reads TGTGCCAGCAGTTTCAGCCGGGGCGAGCAGTACTTC. Protein product: CASSFSRGEQYF. The full variable domain, in which reference TRBV28 and TRBJ2-7 provide the parts outside the CDR3, is DVKVTQSSRYLVKRTGEKVFLECVQDMDHENMFWYRQDPGLGLRLIYFSYDVKMKEKGDIPEGYSVSREKKERFSLILESASTNQTSMYLCASSFSRGEQYFGPGTRLTVT.

V usage is TRBV29-1 and J usage is TRBJ2-4; a possible D gene is TRBD2 (5 bases). V dropped 5 bases and J dropped 9 bases, with 20 bases sitting between them. Germline V CDR1 and CDR2: SQVTM, ANQGSEA. This CDR3 comprises 14 residues. The CDR3 DNA reads TGCAGCGTTAGTACAGAACTGGACTGGCCCATTCAGTACTTC. This codes for CSVSTELDWPIQYF.

V gene TRBV7-9 combines with J gene TRBJ2-1; 12 nucleotides agree with TRBD2. This CDR3 has 15 amino acids. Trimming removed 5 bases from V and 10 bases from J; junction bases left unmatched: 9. Germline V CDR1 and CDR2: SEHNR, FQNEAQ (reference sequence). The CDR3 DNA is TGTGCCAGCAGCCTTAGGGCTAGCGGGGGGGTAGAGCAGTTCTTC. Translation: CASSLRASGGVEQFF.

The chain employs TRBV7-9 and TRBJ1-2, with D possibly TRBD1 on 6 matching bases. V was cut by 2 bases and J by 4 bases, with 17 bases left in between. CDR1 and CDR2 (germline): SEHNR, FQNEAQ (reference sequence). The CDR3 is 16 amino acids. CDR3 loop: CASSLLEQGMSYGYTF. As DNA, the CDR3 is TGTGCCAGCAGCTTATTGGAACAGGGAATGTCCTATGGCTACACCTTC.

The rearrangement uses TRBV28 and TRBJ1-1; D remains ambiguous. The CDR3 has 16 amino acids. In germline, CDR1 is MDHEN, CDR2 SYDVKM. Trimming removed 2 bases at V and 1 base at J, with 14 bases between. The CDR3 DNA reads TGTGCCAGCAGTTTAATTAGGGAGTCCCCGAACACTGAAGCTTTCTTT. This codes for CASSLIRESPNTEAFF.

The genes are TRBV7-9 and TRBJ2-7; D gene uncertain. The CDR3 consists of 15 residues. V lost 0 bases and J 3 bases, leaving 12 bases between the germline ends. CDR1 is SEHNR, CDR2 FQNEAQ, per germline (reference sequence). The CDR3 protein is CASSLAVGTNYEQYF. In DNA form, the CDR3 reads TGTGCCAGCAGCTTAGCGGTCGGAACGAACTACGAGCAGTACTTC.

The chain is built from TRBV30 and TRBJ2-7; TRBD1 might be the D (5 bases). The V and J ends lost 4 bases and 4 bases respectively, with 8 bases between them. The CDR3 loop spans 11 amino acids. Germline assignment: CDR1 GTSNPN and CDR2 SVGIG (reference sequence). The CDR3, as DNA: TGTGCCTGGATTTCAGGGTACGAGCAGTACTTC. Its protein is CAWISGYEQYF.

This clone was detected a few times. The genes are TRBV7-6 and TRBJ2-7; no firm D call. The CDR3 sequence is 11 residues long. V lost 1 base, J lost 5 bases, and 3 bases lay in between. In germline, CDR1 is SGHVS, CDR2 FNYEAQ. The CDR3 region has the DNA TGTGCCAGCAGCTTAGAAAACGAGCAGTACTTC. Encoded protein: CASSLENEQYF.

Only a few counts were recorded for this clone. The rearrangement links TRBV27 to TRBJ2-7, with 10 positions matching TRBD2. Germline V gene data show CDR1 as MNHEY and CDR2 as SMNVEV (reference sequence). Trimming cost V 10 bases and J 3 bases; bases outside gene matches: 9. This CDR3 is built from 14 residues. CDR3 in DNA: TGTGCCACCTCATGGCTAGCGGGAGACTACGAGCAGTACTTC. Translation gives CATSWLAGDYEQYF.

In this sample, this clone turned up once. The chain has TRBV7-9 and TRBJ2-6; 10 bases line up with TRBD1. V trimming: 5 bases; J trimming: 2 bases; junction bases outside the gene matches: 0. Germline CDR1 SEHNR, CDR2 FQNEAQ (reference sequence). The CDR3 contains 15 residues. Here the CDR3 reads CASSGTGAGANVLTF. Here the CDR3 DNA reads TGTGCCAGCAGCGGGACAGGGGCTGGGGCCAACGTCCTGACTTTC.

The rearrangement links TRBV9 to TRBJ1-2, with 8 positions matching TRBD1. The length of the CDR3 is 15 residues. Trimming cost V 2 bases and J 4 bases; bases outside gene matches: 7. Germline values: CDR1 SGDLS, CDR2 YYNGEE. The CDR3 DNA follows: TGTGCCAGCAGCGTGGGGGACAGGACGTCCTATGGCTACACCTTC. Amino acid sequence: CASSVGDRTSYGYTF.